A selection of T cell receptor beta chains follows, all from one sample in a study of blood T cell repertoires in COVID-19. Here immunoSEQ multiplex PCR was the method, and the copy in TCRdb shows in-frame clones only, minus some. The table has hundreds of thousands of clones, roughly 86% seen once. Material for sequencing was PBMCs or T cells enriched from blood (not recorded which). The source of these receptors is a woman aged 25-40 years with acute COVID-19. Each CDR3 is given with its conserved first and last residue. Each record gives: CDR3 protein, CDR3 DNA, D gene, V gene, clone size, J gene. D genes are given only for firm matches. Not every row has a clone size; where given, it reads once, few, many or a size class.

CDR3: CASSLPGTGTYEQYF; DNA: TGTGCCAGCAGCCTCCCCGGGACAGGGACCTACGAGCAGTACTTC; D: TRBD1; V: TRBV28; size: many; J: TRBJ2-7
CDR3: CASRRQGGWETQYF; DNA: TGTGCCAGCAGACGACAGGGTGGGTGGGAGACCCAGTACTTC; D: TRBD1; V: TRBV27; size: NA; J: TRBJ2-5
CDR3: CASSELDMRAPLGGYTF; DNA: TGTGCCAGCAGTGAATTGGATATGAGGGCTCCCCTAGGAGGCTACACCTTC; D: NA; V: TRBV25-1; size: once; J: TRBJ1-2
CDR3: CASSQVRGQGNEKLFF; DNA: TGTGCCAGCAGCCAAGTTAGGGGACAGGGTAATGAAAAACTGTTTTTT; D: TRBD1; V: TRBV3-1/TRBV3-2; size: once; J: TRBJ1-4
CDR3: CASSFKDKNTEAFF; DNA: TGTGCCAGCAGCTTTAAGGACAAGAACACTGAAGCTTTCTTT; D: NA; V: TRBV11-2; size: NA; J: TRBJ1-1
CDR3: CASSFGGFVNTGELFF; DNA: TGCGCCAGCAGCTTCGGGGGGTTCGTCAACACCGGGGAGCTGTTTTTT; D: TRBD2; V: TRBV5-1; size: NA; J: TRBJ2-2
CDR3: CASRTGIFATGELFF; DNA: TGTGCCAGCAGGACAGGGATTTTCGCTACCGGGGAGCTGTTTTTT; D: TRBD1; V: TRBV2; size: NA; J: TRBJ2-2
CDR3: CASSRSGQGKQETQYF; DNA: TGTGCCAGCAGCCGATCGGGACAGGGAAAACAGGAGACCCAGTACTTC; D: TRBD1; V: TRBV6-6; size: NA; J: TRBJ2-5
CDR3: CAIQGRVNQPQHF; DNA: TGTGCCATCCAAGGCAGGGTCAATCAGCCCCAGCATTTT; D: NA; V: TRBV10-3; size: NA; J: TRBJ1-5
CDR3: CATSTGVNYEQYF; DNA: TGTGCCACCAGTACAGGGGTCAACTACGAGCAGTACTTC; D: TRBD1; V: TRBV24-1; size: NA; J: TRBJ2-7
CDR3: CASGQNSYEQYF; DNA: TGTGCCAGCGGACAGAATTCATACGAGCAGTACTTC; D: NA; V: TRBV19; size: NA; J: TRBJ2-7
CDR3: CASSRPGLPTDTQYF; DNA: TGTGCCAGCAGCAGGCCGGGACTCCCCACAGATACGCAGTATTTT; D: NA; V: TRBV5-4; size: few; J: TRBJ2-3
CDR3: CASSIKGLAGSTDTQYF; DNA: TGTGCCAGTAGTATAAAGGGGCTAGCGGGGTCCACAGATACGCAGTATTTT; D: TRBD2; V: TRBV19; size: NA; J: TRBJ2-3
CDR3: CASSLDPSSYEQYF; DNA: TGCGCCAGCAGCTTGGATCCCAGCTCCTACGAGCAGTACTTC; D: NA; V: TRBV5-1; size: NA; J: TRBJ2-7
CDR3: CASSQPTGPRYEQYF; DNA: TGTGCCAGCAGCCAGCCGACAGGTCCCAGGTACGAGCAGTACTTC; D: NA; V: TRBV7-9; size: NA; J: TRBJ2-7
CDR3: CASSLLSGMAEAFF; DNA: TGTGCCAGCAGTTTATTGTCCGGGATGGCTGAAGCTTTCTTT; D: NA; V: TRBV27; size: NA; J: TRBJ1-1
CDR3: CASSQVGSGVEDTQYF; DNA: TGTGCCAGCAGCCAAGTAGGTAGCGGGGTAGAAGATACGCAGTATTTT; D: TRBD2; V: TRBV3-1/TRBV3-2; size: NA; J: TRBJ2-3
CDR3: CASSQETRAINIQYF; DNA: TGTGCCAGCAGCCAAGAGACCAGGGCGATAAACATTCAGTACTTC; D: NA; V: TRBV3-1/TRBV3-2; size: NA; J: TRBJ2-4
CDR3: CASSVGTGAGYGYTF; DNA: TGTGCCAGCAGCGTAGGGACAGGCGCTGGGTATGGCTACACCTTC; D: TRBD1; V: TRBV9; size: NA; J: TRBJ1-2
CDR3: CASSQDRPPGQGAEQYF; DNA: TGCGCCAGCAGCCAAGATCGCCCGCCGGGACAGGGTGCCGAGCAGTACTTC; D: TRBD1; V: TRBV4-1; size: NA; J: TRBJ2-7
CDR3: CASSQQGVPAFF; DNA: TGCGCCAGCAGCCAACAGGGGGTTCCGGCTTTCTTT; D: TRBD1; V: TRBV4-1; size: medium-sized; J: TRBJ1-1
CDR3: CASSFFGQGALGYTF; DNA: TGTGCCAGCAGCTTTTTCGGACAGGGGGCTTTAGGCTACACCTTC; D: TRBD1; V: TRBV3-1/TRBV3-2; size: NA; J: TRBJ1-2
CDR3: CASSLEAGKGNEQFF; DNA: TGTGCCAGCAGCTTAGAGGCAGGGAAGGGCAATGAGCAGTTCTTC; D: NA; V: TRBV11-3; size: NA; J: TRBJ2-1
CDR3: CASSLEQLAGAGYTF; DNA: TGCGCCAGCAGCTTGGAACAGCTCGCAGGGGCTGGCTACACCTTC; D: NA; V: TRBV5-1; size: once; J: TRBJ1-2
CDR3: CASSQAGLGADTQYF; DNA: TGTGCCAGCAGCCAAGCAGGGTTGGGTGCAGATACGCAGTATTTT; D: NA; V: TRBV14; size: NA; J: TRBJ2-3
CDR3: CASSGTGLSNQPQHF; DNA: TGTGCCAGCAGTGGTACAGGGTTAAGCAATCAGCCCCAGCATTTT; D: NA; V: TRBV2; size: NA; J: TRBJ1-5
CDR3: CASSGDRGSSYEQYF; DNA: TGTGCCAGCAGTGGGGACAGGGGAAGCTCCTACGAGCAGTACTTC; D: TRBD1; V: TRBV25-1; size: NA; J: TRBJ2-7
CDR3: CASRSPGTGTYGYTF; DNA: TGTGCCAGCAGAAGTCCCGGGACAGGGACCTATGGCTACACCTTC; D: TRBD1; V: TRBV28; size: NA; J: TRBJ1-2
CDR3: CATSGPVRGTDQPQHF; DNA: TGTGCCACCAGTGGCCCCGTCAGGGGGACGGATCAGCCCCAGCATTTT; D: TRBD1; V: TRBV24-1; size: NA; J: TRBJ1-5
CDR3: CASSYSSGEGNTIYF; DNA: TGTGCCAGCAGTTACTCATCGGGGGAGGGAAACACCATATATTTT; D: NA; V: TRBV6-5; size: NA; J: TRBJ1-3
CDR3: CASSLTTNEKLFF; DNA: TGTGCCAGTAGTCTGACTACTAATGAAAAACTGTTTTTT; D: NA; V: TRBV19; size: NA; J: TRBJ1-4
CDR3: CASSPAAGGSLGEQYF; DNA: TGCGCCAGCAGCCCAGCAGCGGGGGGTTCCCTTGGCGAGCAGTACTTC; D: TRBD2; V: TRBV5-1; size: NA; J: TRBJ2-7
CDR3: CASSQDRQLKGETQYF; DNA: TGCGCCAGCAGCCAAGATAGACAGTTGAAGGGTGAGACCCAGTACTTC; D: NA; V: TRBV4-3; size: NA; J: TRBJ2-5
CDR3: CASSSSSGPGGELFF; DNA: TGTGCCAGCAGCAGTTCCTCAGGGCCGGGCGGGGAGCTGTTTTTT; D: NA; V: TRBV6-5; size: NA; J: TRBJ2-2
CDR3: CASSQDGEAGTNF; DNA: TGCGCCAGCAGCCAAGATGGTGAGGCCGGTACCAATTTC; D: NA; V: TRBV4-3; size: NA; J: TRBJ1-2
CDR3: CASSSRTESYEQYF; DNA: TGTGCCAGCAGCTCACGGACAGAAAGCTACGAGCAGTACTTC; D: NA; V: TRBV9; size: once; J: TRBJ2-7
CDR3: CASSSRLAGQEVDTQYF; DNA: TGTGCCAGCAGCTCCCGACTAGCGGGCCAAGAAGTAGATACGCAGTATTTT; D: TRBD2; V: TRBV9; size: few; J: TRBJ2-3
CDR3: CASSYSGLTSYEQYF; DNA: TGTGCCAGCAGTTACTCGGGACTAACTTCCTACGAGCAGTACTTC; D: TRBD2; V: TRBV6-6; size: NA; J: TRBJ2-7
CDR3: CASSFYQETQYF; DNA: TGTGCCAGCAGTTTCTACCAAGAGACCCAGTACTTC; D: NA; V: TRBV28; size: NA; J: TRBJ2-5
CDR3: CASSTILSGVYEQYF; DNA: TGTGCCAGCAGCACTATATTAAGCGGGGTCTACGAGCAGTACTTC; D: TRBD2; V: TRBV7-9; size: NA; J: TRBJ2-7
CDR3: CASSLPAGKAEAFF; DNA: TGTGCCAGCAGCCTACCGGCCGGGAAGGCTGAAGCTTTCTTT; D: NA; V: TRBV7-9; size: NA; J: TRBJ1-1
CDR3: CASRGQGGNTEAFF; DNA: TGTGCCAGCAGGGGACAGGGTGGGAACACTGAAGCTTTCTTT; D: TRBD1; V: TRBV6-5; size: NA; J: TRBJ1-1